This T cell receptor (beta chain) was captured in a study of blood T cells in healthy people across ages. Study-wide findings and caveats: In these data, TCR beta diversity tracked strongly with naive T cell percentage. With age, beta diversity per million T cells declined roughly linearly, significantly by 40 to 50.

This clonotype has a handful of counts. Its antigen is as yet unknown. The use of a sample-barcoded 5' primer and a J-beta primer mix characterized a second PCR of about 7 to 12 cycles. One entry per CDR3 protein results from TCRdb running MiXCR on the 5' RACE reads. This table has 800,000 to 1,300,000 distinct CDR3 sequences, under 30% appearing once. Germline loops: CDR1 DFQATT, CDR2 SNEGSKA (reference sequence). CDR3 length: 14 amino acids. The data also belong to a second study, concerning T cells of mothers and their children. From that second work: Related mother-child pairs shared marginally more repertoire than unrelated pairs, though not significantly.

The sequence was obtained from a girl aged 2 to 10 in good health. This rearrangement joins TRBV20-1 to TRBJ2-5; no definite D call. The last part of the DNA fits TRBJ2-7 better; the J call may be wrong. The specimen was blood. CDR3 region: CSARDQARTYEQYF. The CDR3 DNA sequence: TGCAGTGCTAGAGATCAAGCCAGAACCTACGAGCAGTACTTC.